A single sample gave rise to the 9 T cell receptor beta chains below, sequenced in a study of blood T cells in healthy people across ages. Primers used in a second PCR of about 6 to 12 cycles were a sample-barcoded 5' primer and a J-beta primer mix. Each CDR3 protein is one row after TCRdb ran MiXCR on the 5' RACE reads. Among around 1.1 million distinct CDR3 sequences listed, 35% to 40% were seen once. Sequencing used blood. The receptors stem from a man in his late teens or twenties in good health.

V usage is TRBV20-1 and J usage is TRBJ1-1; D is uncertain. V lost 6 bases and J 3 bases, leaving 5 bases between the germline ends. Germline lookup yields CDR1 DFQATT and CDR2 SNEGSKA (reference sequence). The CDR3 contains 10 residues. Written as DNA, the CDR3 is TGCAGTGCCCTGCACACTGAAGCTTTCTTT. Amino acid sequence: CSALHTEAFF.

This clonotype was found a few times. The chain recombines TRBV7-9 with TRBJ2-5; D is unclear. Looked up from germline, CDR1 is SEHNR and CDR2 is FQNEAQ (reference sequence). The CDR3 contains 15 residues. V lost 0 bases, J lost 4 bases, and 12 bases lay in between. The CDR3: CASSLATSASETQYF. DNA of the CDR3: TGTGCCAGCAGCTTAGCCACCTCGGCCTCAGAGACCCAGTACTTC.

The J gene is TRBJ1-4, the V gene TRBV10-3; D is undetermined. CDR1 is ENHRY, CDR2 SYGVKD, per germline. The CDR3 is 12 amino acids. With 7 bases removed from V and 2 bases from J, the gap between germline ends came to 5 bases. CDR3 in amino acids: CAIIRTNEKLFF. DNA for the CDR3: TGTGCCATCATCCGCACTAATGAAAAACTGTTTTTT.

This rearrangement joins TRBV21-1 to TRBJ1-1. TRBV21-1 is listed as a pseudogene. This CDR3 is built from 11 residues. The CDR3 sequence is CASSKTLEAFF. The CDR3 DNA reads as TGTGCCAGCAGCAAGACACTAGAAGCTTTCTTT.

The sample holds a few counts of this clonotype. The chain recombines TRBV5-6 with TRBJ2-3; the match to TRBD2 covers 9 bases. The junction had 8 bases not matched to a gene; V was cut back by 2 bases and J by 4 bases. The CDR3 covers 16 residues. Germline V lookup: CDR1 SGHDT, CDR2 YYEEEE. DNA of the CDR3: TGTGCCAGCAGCTTTACCGGGACTAGCTCCGCAGATACGCAGTATTTT. It yields the protein CASSFTGTSSADTQYF.

The chain couples TRBV6-2 or TRBV6-3 to TRBJ2-7; TRBD1 might be the D (5 bases). Germline V CDR1 and CDR2: MNHEY, SVGEGT. Trimming stripped 7 bases from V and 2 bases from J, with 21 bases between. There are 16 residues in the CDR3. The CDR3 bases are TGTGCCAGCACCAGAACCACAGGAAATTTAACCTACGAGCAGTACTTC. It specifies CASTRTTGNLTYEQYF.

The V and J genes are TRBV11-1 and TRBJ2-1, with 9 bases lining up with TRBD1. Germline values: CDR1 SGHAT, CDR2 FQDESV (reference sequence). The CDR3 runs 14 residues. The trim removed 0 bases at V and 10 bases at J, leaving 4 bases unmatched. In nucleotides, the CDR3 is TGTGCCAGCAGCTTAGCAACAGGGGGCGGGGAGCAGTTCTTC. It is translated as CASSLATGGGEQFF.

This clonotype was picked up a small number of times. The V call is TRBV24-1, the J call TRBJ1-5; 7 nucleotides align to TRBD1. V dropped 6 bases and J dropped 4; count of bases not matched to a gene: 11. The CDR3 is 16 residues long. Germline CDR1 KGHDR, CDR2 SFDVKD. In DNA form, the CDR3 reads TGTGCCACCAGTCGAATCCGGGACAGATCAAATCAGCCCCAGCATTTT. This sequence encodes CATSRIRDRSNQPQHF.

The rearrangement joins TRBV28 to TRBJ2-2; TRBD2 is a possible D gene (7 bases). The CDR3 runs to 23 residues. The germline gives CDR1 MDHEN, CDR2 SYDVKM. Trimming cost V 5 bases and J 1 base, with 35 bases left between them. The chain's CDR3 is CASSPFGGRTWQSQSRNTGELFF. The DNA of the CDR3 is TGTGCCAGCAGTCCCTTCGGGGGGCGAACGTGGCAGTCTCAATCTAGGAACACCGGGGAGCTGTTTTTT.